The sequence of this T cell receptor beta chain was determined in a study of CD8+CD57+ T cells in acquired aplastic anemia. The overall study: DNA recovered from sorted CD4+ and CD8+ cells had a mean of about 3.5 ug.

Per germline, CDR1 SNHLY and CDR2 FYNNEI. V lost 3 bases and J lost 6, with 9 bases in between. CDR3 length: 12 amino acids. Using genomic DNA as the template, TCR beta VDJ and CDR3 profiling was carried out. TCRdb re-called the reads with MiXCR, one entry per CDR3 protein. The profile shows 150,000 to 200,000 distinct CDR3 sequences, 60% to 70% of them singletons. This rearrangement joins TRBV2 to TRBJ2-7, with D possibly TRBD2 on 5 matching bases. Sequencing was done on a sample of sorted CD4+, CD8+, or CD8+CD57+ T cells (not recorded which) from PBMCs. The sequence was obtained from a human donor in good health. In DNA, the CDR3 is TGTGCCAGCAGTGACAGGAGGTCCGAGCAGTACTTC. It is translated as CASSDRRSEQYF. Full variable domain (rest looked up from reference TRBV2 and TRBJ2-7): EPEVTQTPSHQVTQMGQEVILRCVPISNHLYFYWYRQILGQKVEFLVSFYNNEISEKSEIFDDQFSVERPDGSNFTLKIRSTKLEDSAMYFCASSDRRSEQYFGPGTRLTVT.